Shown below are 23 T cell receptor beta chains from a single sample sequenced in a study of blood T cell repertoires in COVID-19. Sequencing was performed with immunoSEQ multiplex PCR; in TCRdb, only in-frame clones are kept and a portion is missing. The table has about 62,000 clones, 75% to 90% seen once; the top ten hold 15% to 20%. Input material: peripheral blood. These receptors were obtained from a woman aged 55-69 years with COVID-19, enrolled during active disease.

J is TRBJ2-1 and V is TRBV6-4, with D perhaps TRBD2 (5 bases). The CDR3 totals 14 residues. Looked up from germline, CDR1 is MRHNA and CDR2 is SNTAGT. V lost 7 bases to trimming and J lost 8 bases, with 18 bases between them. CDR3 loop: CASMRETGMDEQFF. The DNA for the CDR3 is TGTGCCAGCATGAGGGAGACGGGAATGGATGAGCAGTTCTTC.

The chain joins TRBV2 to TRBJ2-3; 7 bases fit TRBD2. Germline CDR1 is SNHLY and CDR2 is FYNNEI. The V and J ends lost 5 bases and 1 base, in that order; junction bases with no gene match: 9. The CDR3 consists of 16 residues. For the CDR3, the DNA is TGTGCCAGCAGTTCCCGAGCGGGACTTCGCACAGATACGCAGTATTTT. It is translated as CASSSRAGLRTDTQYF.

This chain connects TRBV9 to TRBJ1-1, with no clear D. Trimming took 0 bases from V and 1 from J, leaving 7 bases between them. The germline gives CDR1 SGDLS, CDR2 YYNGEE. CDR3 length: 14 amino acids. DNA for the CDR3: TGTGCCAGCAGCGTAGGAGCGACGAACACTGAAGCTTTCTTT. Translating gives CASSVGATNTEAFF.

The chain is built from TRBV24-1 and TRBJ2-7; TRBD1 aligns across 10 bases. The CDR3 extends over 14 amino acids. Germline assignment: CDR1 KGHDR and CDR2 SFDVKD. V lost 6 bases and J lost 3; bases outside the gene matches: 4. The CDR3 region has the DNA TGTGCCACCAGTCAGGGACAGGGGAACTACGAGCAGTACTTC. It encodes CATSQGQGNYEQYF.

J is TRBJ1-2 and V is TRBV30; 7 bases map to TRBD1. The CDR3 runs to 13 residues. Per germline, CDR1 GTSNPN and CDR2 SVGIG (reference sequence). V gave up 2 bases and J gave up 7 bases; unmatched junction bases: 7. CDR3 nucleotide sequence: TGTGCCTGGAGTTCCTCCCGGGACAGTGGCTACACCTTC. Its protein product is CAWSSSRDSGYTF.

The CDR3 here is CASSVLAGGYGYTF. For the CDR3, the DNA is TGTGCCAGCAGCGTTTTGGCAGGGGGCTATGGCTACACCTTC. V gene TRBV9 combines with J gene TRBJ1-2, with TRBD1 matching over 7 bases. This CDR3 contains 14 residues. The junction had 5 bases not matched to a gene; V was cut back by 2 bases and J by 4 bases. Germline V gene data show CDR1 as SGDLS and CDR2 as YYNGEE.

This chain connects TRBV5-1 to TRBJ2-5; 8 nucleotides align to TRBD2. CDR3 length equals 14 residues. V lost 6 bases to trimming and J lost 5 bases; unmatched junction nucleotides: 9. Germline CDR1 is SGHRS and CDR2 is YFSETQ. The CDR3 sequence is CASMRAGGRETQYF. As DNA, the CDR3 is TGCGCCAGCATGCGGGCGGGAGGCCGGGAGACCCAGTACTTC.

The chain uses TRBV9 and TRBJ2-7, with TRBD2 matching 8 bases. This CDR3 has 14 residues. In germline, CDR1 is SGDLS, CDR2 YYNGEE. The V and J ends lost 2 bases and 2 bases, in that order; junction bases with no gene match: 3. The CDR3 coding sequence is TGTGCCAGCAGCGTTAGCGGGGTCACCTACGAGCAGTACTTC. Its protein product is CASSVSGVTYEQYF.

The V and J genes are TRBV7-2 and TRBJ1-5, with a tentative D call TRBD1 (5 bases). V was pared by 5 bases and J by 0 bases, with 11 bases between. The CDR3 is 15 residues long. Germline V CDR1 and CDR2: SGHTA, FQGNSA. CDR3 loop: CASSIGGGSNQPQHF. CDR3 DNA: TGTGCCAGCAGCATAGGCGGGGGTAGCAATCAGCCCCAGCATTTT.

Here the CDR3 reads CASSQGEGAPAYEQYF. The CDR3 DNA reads as TGCGCCAGCAGCCAGGGTGAGGGGGCTCCGGCCTACGAGCAGTACTTC. J is TRBJ2-7 and V is TRBV4-1; TRBD1 matches 7 bases. The CDR3 loop spans 16 amino acids. Germline V lookup: CDR1 MGHRA, CDR2 YSYEKL. V trimming: 3 bases; J trimming: 2 bases; junction bases outside the gene matches: 10.

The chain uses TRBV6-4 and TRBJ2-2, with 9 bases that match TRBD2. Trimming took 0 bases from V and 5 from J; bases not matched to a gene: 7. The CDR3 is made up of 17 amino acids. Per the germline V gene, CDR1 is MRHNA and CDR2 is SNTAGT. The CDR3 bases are TGTGCCAGCAGTGACTCTTTTAAGCTAGCGGGAACCGGGGAGCTGTTTTTT. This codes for CASSDSFKLAGTGELFF.

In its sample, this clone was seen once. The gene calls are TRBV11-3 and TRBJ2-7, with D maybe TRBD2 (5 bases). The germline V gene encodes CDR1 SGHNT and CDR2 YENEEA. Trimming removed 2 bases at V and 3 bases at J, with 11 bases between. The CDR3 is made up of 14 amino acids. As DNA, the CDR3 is TGTGCCAGCAGCTTACCCGGGGAAAGCTACGAGCAGTACTTC. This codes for CASSLPGESYEQYF. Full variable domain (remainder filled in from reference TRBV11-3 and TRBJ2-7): EAGVVQSPRYKIIEKKQPVAFWCNPISGHNTLYWYLQNLGQGPELLIRYENEEAVDDSQLPKDRFSAERLKGVDSTLKIQPAELGDSAVYLCASSLPGESYEQYFGPGTRLTVT.

The CDR3 spells CASSRGLAGDWGTGELFF. The CDR3 DNA reads TGTGCCAGCAGCCGCGGACTAGCGGGAGATTGGGGCACCGGGGAGCTGTTTTTT. This chain links TRBV27 with TRBJ2-2, with TRBD2 identical over 13 bases. V dropped 6 bases and J dropped 4; count of bases not matched to a gene: 11. In germline, CDR1 is MNHEY, CDR2 SMNVEV (reference sequence). The CDR3 length is 18 residues.

This chain's CDR3 is CASSLASGDSGNTIYF. The CDR3 DNA sequence: TGCGCCAGCAGCTTGGCCAGCGGGGACTCTGGAAACACCATATATTTT. V and J are TRBV5-1 and TRBJ1-3; D remains unclear. The germline V and J ends were trimmed by 0 bases and 0 bases, with 10 bases remaining between them. Per the germline V gene, CDR1 is SGHRS and CDR2 is YFSETQ. The CDR3 extends over 16 amino acids.

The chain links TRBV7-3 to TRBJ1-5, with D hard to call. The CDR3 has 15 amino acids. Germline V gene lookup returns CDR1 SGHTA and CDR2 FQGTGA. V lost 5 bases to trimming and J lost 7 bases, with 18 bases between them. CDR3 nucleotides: TGTGCCAGCAGCCAAGACGGGGAGCTAGGACAGCCCCAGCATTTT. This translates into CASSQDGELGQPQHF.

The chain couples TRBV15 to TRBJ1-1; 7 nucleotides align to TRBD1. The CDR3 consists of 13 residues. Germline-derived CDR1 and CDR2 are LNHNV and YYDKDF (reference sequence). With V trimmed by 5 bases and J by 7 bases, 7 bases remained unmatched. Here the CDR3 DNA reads TGTGCCACCAGCGGGGACAGAGTTAATGAAGCTTTCTTT. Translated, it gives CATSGDRVNEAFF.

CDR3 sequence (DNA): TGTGCCAGCAGCCTACAGGGGGCTCTGGATCAGCCCCAGCATTTT. It yields the protein CASSLQGALDQPQHF. V gene TRBV5-4 combines with J gene TRBJ1-5; 9 positions match TRBD1. With V trimmed by 4 bases and J by 5 bases, 7 bases remained unmatched. CDR3 size: 15 residues. Germline assignment: CDR1 SGHNT and CDR2 YYREEE (reference sequence).

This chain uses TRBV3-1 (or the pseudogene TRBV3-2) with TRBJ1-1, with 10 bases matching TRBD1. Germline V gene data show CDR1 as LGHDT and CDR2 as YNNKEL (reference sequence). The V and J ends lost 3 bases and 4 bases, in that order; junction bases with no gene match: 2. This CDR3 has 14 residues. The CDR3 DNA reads TGTGCCAGCAGCCAGACAGGGGGCACCACTGAAGCTTTCTTT. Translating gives CASSQTGGTTEAFF.

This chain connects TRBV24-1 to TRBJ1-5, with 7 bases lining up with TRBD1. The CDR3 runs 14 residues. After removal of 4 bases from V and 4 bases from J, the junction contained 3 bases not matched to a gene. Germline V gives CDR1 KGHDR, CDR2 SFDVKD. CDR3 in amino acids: CATSDLTGNQPQHF. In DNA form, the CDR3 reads TGTGCCACCAGTGACCTGACAGGGAATCAGCCCCAGCATTTT.

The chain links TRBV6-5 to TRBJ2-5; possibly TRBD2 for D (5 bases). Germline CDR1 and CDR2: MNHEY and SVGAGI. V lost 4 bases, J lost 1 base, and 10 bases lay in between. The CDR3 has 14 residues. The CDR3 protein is CASSLASSQETQYF. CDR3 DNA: TGTGCCAGCAGTTTGGCTAGCAGCCAAGAGACCCAGTACTTC.

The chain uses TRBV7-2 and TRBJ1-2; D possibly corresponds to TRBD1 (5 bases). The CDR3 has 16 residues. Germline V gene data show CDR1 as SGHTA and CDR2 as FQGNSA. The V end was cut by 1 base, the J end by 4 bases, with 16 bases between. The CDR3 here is CASSLDGGTRAYGYTF. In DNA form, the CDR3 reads TGTGCCAGCAGCTTAGACGGGGGGACCAGGGCCTATGGCTACACCTTC.

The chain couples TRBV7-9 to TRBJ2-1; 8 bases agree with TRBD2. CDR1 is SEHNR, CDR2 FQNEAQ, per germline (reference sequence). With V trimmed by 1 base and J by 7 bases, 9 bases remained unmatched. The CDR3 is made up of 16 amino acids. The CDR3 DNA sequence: TGTGCCAGCAGCTTAGATCGCGGGAGGCTCCTAAATGAGCAGTTCTTC. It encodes CASSLDRGRLLNEQFF.

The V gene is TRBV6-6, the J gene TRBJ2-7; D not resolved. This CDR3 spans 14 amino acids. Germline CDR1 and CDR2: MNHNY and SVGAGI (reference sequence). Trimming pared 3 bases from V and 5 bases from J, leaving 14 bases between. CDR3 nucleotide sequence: TGTGCCAGCAGTTATAGCCTAGTCTCAGACGAGCAGTACTTC. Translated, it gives CASSYSLVSDEQYF.